This record covers a single T cell receptor beta chain. The sample has other DNA sequences that encode this CDR3 too. These data originate in a study of blood T cell repertoires in COVID-19. About the research overall: The United States, Italy and Spain supplied acute and convalescent COVID-19 samples. In each case, the material was cDNA or gDNA derived from T cells, B-cell-depleted T cells, or PBMCs.

The CDR3 runs to 13 residues. CDR1 is SGHRS and CDR2 is YFSETQ in the germline V gene. Between the trimmed V and J ends, which lost 2 bases and 4 bases, there was a span of 9 bases. Authors' data handling: The authors estimated nucleated cell counts from reference gene primer amplification. Assay used: immunoSEQ multiplex PCR; TCRdb lists only in-frame clones, some missing. The V and J calls and the clone size are those of that table, but D and trimming were determined from the DNA. The data show about 140,000 clones, with approximately 80% seen just once and about 7% held by the top ten. The TCR sequence derives from a human donor in a cohort sampled during active COVID-19. The chain has TRBV5-1 and TRBJ2-5; D is perhaps TRBD1 (6 bases). The sample taken for sequencing was peripheral blood. The CDR3 reads CASSLGQSETQYF. The DNA of the CDR3 is TGCGCCAGCAGCTTAGGACAGTCAGAGACCCAGTACTTC.